This TCR beta chain was obtained from a study of TIL therapy for anti-PD-1-resistant metastatic lung cancer. This was the immunoSEQ v3 assay. Here immunoSEQ multiplex PCR was the method, and the copy in TCRdb shows in-frame clones only, minus some. The sample has approximately 9,400 clones; 56% are singletons. The CDR3 is 15 amino acids. The junction had 5 bases not matched to a gene; V was cut back by 2 bases and J by 3 bases. Germline lookup yields CDR1 MNHEY and CDR2 SVGAGI. Noted time point: pre-treatment sample, taken before nivolumab and TIL therapy. Most excised metastases sampled were pleural nodules or supraclavicular lymph nodes.

Here the sequenced sample was tumor tissue, taken at baseline. V gene TRBV6-5 combines with J gene TRBJ2-3, with 7 bases matching TRBD2. The origin of this receptor is a person between 25 and 79 years old with non-small cell lung cancer. The CDR3 here is CASSYGGSRTDTQYF. DNA for the CDR3: TGTGCCAGCAGTTACGGCGGGAGTCGTACAGATACGCAGTATTTT.